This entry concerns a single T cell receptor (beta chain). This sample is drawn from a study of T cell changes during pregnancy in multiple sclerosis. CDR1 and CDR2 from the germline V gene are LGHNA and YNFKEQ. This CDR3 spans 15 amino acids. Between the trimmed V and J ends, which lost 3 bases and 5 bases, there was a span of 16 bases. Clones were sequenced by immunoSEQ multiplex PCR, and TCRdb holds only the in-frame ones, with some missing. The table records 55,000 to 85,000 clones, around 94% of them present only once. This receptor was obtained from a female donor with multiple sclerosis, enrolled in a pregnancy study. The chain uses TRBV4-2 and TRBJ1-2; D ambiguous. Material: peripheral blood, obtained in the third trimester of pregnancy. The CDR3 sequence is CASSQSILPGYGYTF. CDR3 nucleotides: TGTGCCAGCAGCCAGTCAATCCTCCCCGGGTATGGCTACACCTTC.